This T cell receptor beta chain was documented in a study of blood T cell repertoires in COVID-19. Study background: The United States, Italy and Spain supplied acute and convalescent COVID-19 samples. The cDNA or gDNA used as material had been derived from T cells, B-cell-depleted T cells, or PBMCs.

Enrolled during active infection, Seattle patients were then followed longitudinally. This clone was seen a single time. The V and J ends lost 5 bases and 5 bases respectively, with 15 bases between them. Germline V gives CDR1 SGHTA, CDR2 FQGTGA. This CDR3 comprises 14 residues. Authors' data handling: Nucleated cell counts were estimated from reference gene primer amplification. TCRdb's copy holds only in-frame clones and misses some; the assay was immunoSEQ multiplex PCR. V and J calls and clone size are given by that table; D and trimming were obtained from the DNA. In the table there are 410,000 or so clones, about 88% of which are singletons.

The V gene is TRBV7-3, the J gene TRBJ1-1, with a possible D match to TRBD1 (5 bases). Source material: peripheral blood. This sequence originates from a woman in her thirties or forties with COVID-19, enrolled during active disease. CDR3 in amino acids: CASSHGPGGTEAFF. CDR3 DNA: TGTGCCAGCAGCCACGGACCCGGGGGGACTGAAGCTTTCTTT.